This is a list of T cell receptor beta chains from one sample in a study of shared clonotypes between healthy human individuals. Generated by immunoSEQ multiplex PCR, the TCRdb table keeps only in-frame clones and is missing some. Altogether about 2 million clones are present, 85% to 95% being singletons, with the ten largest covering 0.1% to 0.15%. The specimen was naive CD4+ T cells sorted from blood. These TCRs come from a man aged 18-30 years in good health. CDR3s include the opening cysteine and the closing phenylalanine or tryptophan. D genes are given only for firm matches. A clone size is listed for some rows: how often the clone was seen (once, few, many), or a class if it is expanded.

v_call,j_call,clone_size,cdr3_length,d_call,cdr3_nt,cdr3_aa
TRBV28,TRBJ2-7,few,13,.,TGTGCCAGCAGTAGCCGATCACCCGGCGAGCAGTACTTC,CASSSRSPGEQYF
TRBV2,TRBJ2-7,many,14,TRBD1,TGTGCCAGCAGCCCCGGGACAGTTAACTACGAGCAGTACTTC,CASSPGTVNYEQYF
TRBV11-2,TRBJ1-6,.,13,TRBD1,TGTGCCAGCAGCTCACAGGGGAATTCACCCCTCCACTTT,CASSSQGNSPLHF
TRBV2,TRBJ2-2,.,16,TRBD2,TGTGCCAGCAGTGGGGCTAGCGGATCCAACACCGGGGAGCTGTTTTTT,CASSGASGSNTGELFF
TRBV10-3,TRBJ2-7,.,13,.,TGTGCCAGTGGGCTCGGACAGACCTACGAGCAGTACTTC,CASGLGQTYEQYF
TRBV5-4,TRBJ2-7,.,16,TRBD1,TGTGCCAGCAGCTCCCCCCTCGGGCAGGGGGAGTACGAGCAGTACTTC,CASSSPLGQGEYEQYF
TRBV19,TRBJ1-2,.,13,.,TGTGCCAGTAGTATAGTGAAGGAGGACGGCTACACCTTC,CASSIVKEDGYTF
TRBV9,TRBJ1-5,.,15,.,TGTGCCAGCAGCGTAGGGTGGGGAGGGAACCAGCCCCAGCATTTT,CASSVGWGGNQPQHF
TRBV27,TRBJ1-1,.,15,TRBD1,TGTGCCAGCAGTAAAAACAGGGGGCGGGGGACTGAAGCTTTCTTT,CASSKNRGRGTEAFF
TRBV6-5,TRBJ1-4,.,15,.,TGTGCCAGCCGTACAAACCAGGGTGGTGGAGAAAAACTGTTTTTT,CASRTNQGGGEKLFF
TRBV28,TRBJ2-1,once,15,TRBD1,TGTGCCAGCAGTCTGGGGGACAGGTCAACGAATGAGCAGTTCTTC,CASSLGDRSTNEQFF
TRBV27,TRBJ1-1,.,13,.,TGTGCCAGCAGACCCCCCATGAACACTGAAGCTTTCTTT,CASRPPMNTEAFF
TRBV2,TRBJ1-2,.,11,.,TGTGCCAGCAGTGGCGCGGGGGGCTACACCTTC,CASSGAGGYTF
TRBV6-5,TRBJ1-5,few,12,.,TGTGCCAGCGCAGGGTCCAATCAGCCCCAGCATTTT,CASAGSNQPQHF
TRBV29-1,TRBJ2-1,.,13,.,TGCAGTGCCAAGACAGAGTCCTACAATGAGCAGTTCTTC,CSAKTESYNEQFF
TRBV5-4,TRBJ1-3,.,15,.,TGTGCCAGCAGCTCAGGAAGGGACCGAGGAAACACCATATATTTT,CASSSGRDRGNTIYF
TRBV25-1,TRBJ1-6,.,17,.,TGTGCCAGCAGGCCAAGACAGGTCGGGGTCGGGAATTCACCCCTCCACTTT,CASRPRQVGVGNSPLHF
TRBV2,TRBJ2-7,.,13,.,TGTGCCAGCAGCCCGGAGCGGACCAACGAGCAGTACTTC,CASSPERTNEQYF
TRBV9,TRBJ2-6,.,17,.,TGTGCCAGCAGCCTCGGCCCCTCCTACTCTGGGGCCAACGTCCTGACTTTC,CASSLGPSYSGANVLTF
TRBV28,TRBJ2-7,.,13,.,TGTGCCAGCAGTTCCCCGAGCAGGGACGAGCAGTACTTC,CASSSPSRDEQYF
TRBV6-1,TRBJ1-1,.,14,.,TGTGCCAGCAGTGGCCAGGGGTTCTATACTGAAGCTTTCTTT,CASSGQGFYTEAFF
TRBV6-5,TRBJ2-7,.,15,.,TGTGCCAGCAGTTACTCGGCACTAGGAACCTACGAGCAGTACTTC,CASSYSALGTYEQYF
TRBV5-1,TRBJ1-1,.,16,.,.,CASSLDVLLLDTEAFF
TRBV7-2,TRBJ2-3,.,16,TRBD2,TGTGCCAGCAGCCGGACTAGCGGGGGAGGTGAAGATACGCAGTATTTT,CASSRTSGGGEDTQYF
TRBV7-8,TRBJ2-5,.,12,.,TGTGCCAGCAGCTTGTACCAAGAGACCCAGTACTTC,CASSLYQETQYF
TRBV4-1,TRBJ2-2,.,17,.,TGCGCCAGCAGCCCAGTAGGGATCAGGCCGAACACCGGGGAGCTGTTTTTT,CASSPVGIRPNTGELFF
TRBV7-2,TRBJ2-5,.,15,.,TGTGCCAGCAGCTTAGGGTCGGCAGCCCAAGAGACCCAGTACTTC,CASSLGSAAQETQYF
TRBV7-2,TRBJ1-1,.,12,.,TGTGCCAGCAGCTTGGGTAGGTTCGAAGCTTTCTTT,CASSLGRFEAFF
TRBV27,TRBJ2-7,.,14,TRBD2,TGTGCCAGCAGTTTATCGGGGGGGGGCTACGAGCAGTACTTC,CASSLSGGGYEQYF
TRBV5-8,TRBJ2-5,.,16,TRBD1,TGTGCCAGCAGCAGTGGACAGGGGGCGTATCAAGAGACCCAGTACTTC,CASSSGQGAYQETQYF
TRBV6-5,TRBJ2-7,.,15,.,TGTGCCAGCAGTTACTCTAGAGCAAGCGCCTACGAGCAGTACTTC,CASSYSRASAYEQYF
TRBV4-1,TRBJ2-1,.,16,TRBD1,TGCGCCAGCAGCCAACCGGGACAGGTGCCTTACAATGAGCAGTTCTTC,CASSQPGQVPYNEQFF
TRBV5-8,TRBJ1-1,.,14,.,TGTGCCAGCAGCCCCCTGGGGAAGAACACTGAAGCTTTCTTT,CASSPLGKNTEAFF
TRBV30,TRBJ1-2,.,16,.,TGTGCCTGGAGTGTACCGGGGCCCCGCGGTTGGTATGGCTACACCTTC,CAWSVPGPRGWYGYTF
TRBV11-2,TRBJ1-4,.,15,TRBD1,TGTGCCAGCAGGCCCCCGGGACAGGGTAATGAAAAACTGTTTTTT,CASRPPGQGNEKLFF
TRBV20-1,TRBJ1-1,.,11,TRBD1,TGCAGTGCTAGGACAGGGGGCGAAGCTTTCTTT,CSARTGGEAFF
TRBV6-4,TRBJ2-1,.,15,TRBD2,TGTGCCAGCAGCTCACTAGCGGGAGCTTACAATGAGCAGTTCTTC,CASSSLAGAYNEQFF
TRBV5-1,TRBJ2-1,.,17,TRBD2,TGCGCCAGCAGCTTATGGACTAGCGGGGATTATAAGAATGAGCAGTTCTTC,CASSLWTSGDYKNEQFF
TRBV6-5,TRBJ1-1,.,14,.,TGTGCCAGCAGTTACTCGAATGGGGTCGGTGAAGCTTTCTTT,CASSYSNGVGEAFF
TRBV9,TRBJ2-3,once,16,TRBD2,TGTGCCAGCAGCGCGATTCAGCGGGAGACCTCAGATACGCAGTATTTT,CASSAIQRETSDTQYF
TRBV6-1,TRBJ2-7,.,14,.,TGTGCCAGCAGTGCGGCAGGGGGGTCCTACGAGCAGTACTTC,CASSAAGGSYEQYF
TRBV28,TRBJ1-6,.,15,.,TGTGCCAGCAGTTTTTCCACAGGCACTGATTCACCCCTCCACTTT,CASSFSTGTDSPLHF
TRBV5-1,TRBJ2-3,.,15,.,TGCGCCAGCAGCTTGGGCGGATCAGGAGCAGATACGCAGTATTTT,CASSLGGSGADTQYF
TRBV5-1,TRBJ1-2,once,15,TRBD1,TGCGCCAGCAGCTTGACCGACAGGGGAGGCTATGGCTACACCTTC,CASSLTDRGGYGYTF
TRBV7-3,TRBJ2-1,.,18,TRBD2,TGTGCCAGCAACCTGGGGACTAGACTCCCAAGCTCCTACAATGAGCAGTTCTTC,CASNLGTRLPSSYNEQFF
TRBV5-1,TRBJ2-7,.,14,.,TGCGCCAGCAGCCCTAGACAGAGCTCCTACGAGCAGTACTTC,CASSPRQSSYEQYF